Each of the 5 T cell receptor beta chains below was sequenced from the same sample in a study of early T cells in non-severe SARS-CoV-2 infection. TCRdb re-analysed the 5' RACE reads in MiXCR, keeping a single row per CDR3 protein. The table records 20,000 to 25,000 distinct CDR3 sequences, nearly 5.5% of them present only once. The specimen sequenced was whole blood. These receptors all come from an adult who was a healthcare worker with PCR-confirmed SARS-CoV-2 infection or an uninfected control (not recorded which).

The chain recombines TRBV5-1 with TRBJ1-4; the D gene is possibly TRBD1 (5 bases). V was clipped by 4 bases and J by 7 bases, with 20 bases between them. The germline V gene has CDR1 SGHRS and CDR2 YFSETQ. This CDR3 has 16 residues. CDR3 loop: CASSLTRGGEREKLFF. The CDR3 DNA reads TGCGCCAGCAGCCTGACCCGCGGGGGTGAACGTGAAAAACTGTTTTTT.

This clonotype was found many times. CDR3 DNA: TGTGCCAGCAGCTTAGTGGCTAATCAGCCCCAGCATTTT. This translates into CASSLVANQPQHF. The chain combines TRBV7-9 with TRBJ1-5; D is ambiguous. The germline V and J ends were trimmed by 1 base and 4 bases, with 5 bases remaining between them. Germline V gene lookup returns CDR1 SEHNR and CDR2 FQNEAQ (reference sequence). This CDR3 has 13 residues.

This clonotype was counted a few times. The gene calls are TRBV7-9 and TRBJ2-2; TRBD2 might be the D (5 bases). Trimming stripped 4 bases from V and 4 bases from J, with 10 bases between. This CDR3 has 14 residues. Germline CDR1 reads SEHNR; CDR2 reads FQNEAQ (reference sequence). CDR3 sequence: CASSSGGSTGELFF. The CDR3 DNA is TGTGCCAGCAGCTCCGGAGGTTCCACCGGGGAGCTGTTTTTT.

This clonotype has a count of ten or more. The chain combines TRBV28 with TRBJ1-4, with a weak D call TRBD1 (6 bases). The CDR3 consists of 14 residues. The ends were cut back, 7 bases at V and 8 bases at J, with 17 bases in the middle. Germline lookup yields CDR1 MDHEN and CDR2 SYDVKM. The CDR3 sequence is CASTSTGRREKLFF. For the CDR3, the DNA is TGTGCCAGCACCTCGACAGGAAGGAGGGAAAAACTGTTTTTT. Based on the CDR3 plus reference TRBV28 and TRBJ1-4, the full variable domain is DVKVTQSSRYLVKRTGEKVFLECVQDMDHENMFWYRQDPGLGLRLIYFSYDVKMKEKGDIPEGYSVSREKKERFSLILESASTNQTSMYLCASTSTGRREKLFFGSGTQLSVL.

The chain recombines TRBV12-3 or TRBV12-4 with TRBJ2-6; D is unclear. The V and J ends lost 2 bases and 2 bases respectively, with 1 base between them. CDR3 length: 13 amino acids. Here the CDR3 DNA reads TGTGCCAGCAGTTTACCTGGGGCCAACGTCCTGACTTTC. Translating gives CASSLPGANVLTF.